This entry lists 5 T cell receptor beta chains sequenced from one sample in a study of metastatic and nonmetastatic thyroid tumors. Patients had received no treatment of any kind before thyroid surgery. MiXCR reprocessed the PCR reads for TCRdb. The data contain around 16,000 clones, about 13% of them singletons. Specimen: blood. These receptors were collected from a female donor with papillary thyroid cancer or a benign thyroid nodule (not recorded which). Some clones in this sample may be carry-over from other donors' samples.

This clone was observed a handful of times. The chain has TRBV4-3 and TRBJ1-1; D is uncertain. Germline lookup yields CDR1 LGHNA and CDR2 YSLEER. Trimming cost V 5 bases and J 0 bases, with 13 bases left between them. This CDR3 contains 15 residues. DNA of the CDR3: TGCGCCAGCAGCACTCGGACGGTCATGAACACTGAAGCTTTCTTT. Translating it yields CASSTRTVMNTEAFF.

This clone was seen many times. The chain carries TRBV19 and TRBJ1-2; D gene ambiguous. V was clipped by 0 bases and J by 1 base, with 18 bases between them. CDR1 and CDR2 (germline): LNHDA, SQIVND (reference sequence). This CDR3 spans 18 amino acids. The CDR3 DNA is TGTGCCAGTAGTATAGATCACGCCGCGCCAGGCGATAACTATGGCTACACCTTC. Protein product: CASSIDHAAPGDNYGYTF.

The chain recombines TRBV20-1 with TRBJ2-2; D is unresolved. CDR1 and CDR2 (germline): DFQATT, SNEGSKA (reference sequence). CDR3 length: 14 amino acids. In nucleotides, the CDR3 is TGCCTCGGGCGCGGTGATCTGGACGCCTGGGAGCTGTTTTTT. It yields the protein CLGRGDLDAWELFF.

This clone was seen repeatedly, ten times or more. V gene TRBV6-1 combines with J gene TRBJ1-5; possibly TRBD1 for D (5 bases). V gave up 6 bases and J gave up 5 bases, with 17 bases separating them. The V gene's germline CDR1 is MNHNS and CDR2 SASEGT. This CDR3 has 15 residues. The CDR3 here is CASSRGRRGDQPQHF. The CDR3 DNA follows: TGTGCCAGCAGCCGAGGACGTAGGGGCGATCAGCCCCAGCATTTT.

V is TRBV20-1 and J is TRBJ1-4, with a weak D call TRBD1 (5 bases). Germline values: CDR1 DFQATT, CDR2 SNEGSKA (reference sequence). This CDR3 is built from 16 residues. V was shortened by 5 bases and J by 2 bases, with 18 bases between the two germline ends. The CDR3 region is CSAPRGGSRTNEKLFF. Here the CDR3 DNA reads TGCAGTGCTCCGAGGGGCGGCAGTCGCACTAATGAAAAACTGTTTTTT.